This T cell receptor (beta chain) was captured in a study of T-cell reconstitution after alpha-beta-depleted transplantation in children. In its sample, this clonotype was seen a few times. The antigen remains undetermined. The V gene's germline CDR1 is MNHEY and CDR2 SVGAGI. The CDR3 is 18 residues long. V was clipped by 5 bases and J by 7 bases, with 30 bases between them. The authors prepared the TCRbeta library with unique molecular identifiers. TCRdb passed the PCR reads through MiXCR, listing each CDR3 protein once. The sample records around 490,000 distinct CDR3 sequences, 11% being singletons. Whole-study results and caveats: Several patients had high TCRbeta diversity at day 60; it came from surviving recipient T cells and thymic progenitors. Several hundred graft clones that had expanded were reportedly the source of alpha-beta T cells about two months after transplant.

The chain links TRBV6-5 to TRBJ2-7; D unresolved. This receptor was taken from a female patient between 2 and 15 years old who had a stem cell transplant for aplastic anemia, so the T cells may come from the graft donor. The sequencing here drew on PBMCs, mostly from graft donor cells, taken 180 days after TCRalphabeta/CD19-depleted stem cell transplant. The chain's CDR3 is CASSRVPPSASSRAEQYF. The CDR3 nucleotides read TGTGCCAGCAGTCGGGTTCCCCCCTCGGCGTCCTCCCGCGCTGAGCAGTACTTC.